This TCR beta chain stems from a study of blood T cells in healthy people across ages. The CDR3 is 14 residues long. In germline, CDR1 is LGHDT, CDR2 YNNKEL (reference sequence). V was shortened by 0 bases and J by 5 bases, with 10 bases between the two germline ends. Primed by a sample-barcoded 5' primer and a J-beta primer mix, a second PCR proceeded for about 6 to 12 cycles. Unique molecular identifiers of 12 random nucleotides labeled each cDNA. TCRdb passed the 5' RACE reads through MiXCR, listing each CDR3 protein once. The repertoire has roughly 680,000 distinct CDR3 sequences, around 50% of them found once; the top ten carry approximately 12%. This clonotype has at least ten counts.

The specimen sequenced was blood. The V call is TRBV3-1, the J call TRBJ2-5, with D hard to call. The receptor was isolated from a woman older than 75 in good health. The CDR3 protein is CASSQESIRETQYF. DNA of the CDR3: TGTGCCAGCAGCCAAGAGTCAATAAGGGAGACCCAGTACTTC.